This T cell receptor (beta chain) is from a study of T-cell reconstitution after alpha-beta-depleted transplantation in children. Preparation of the TCRbeta library used unique molecular identifiers. TCRdb reanalysed the PCR reads using MiXCR and keeps one entry per CDR3 protein. The data show around 410,000 distinct CDR3 sequences, about a tenth seen once. This clonotype turned up a few times. This specimen was PBMCs from the stem cell graft donor, taken from the stem cell graft. The TCR sequence derives from a human donor who donated a stem cell graft to a child with acute myeloid leukemia.

Here the CDR3 reads CAISPGPASNQPQHF. The CDR3 DNA reads TGTGCCATCAGCCCTGGCCCAGCCTCCAATCAGCCCCAGCATTTT. The chain has TRBV10-3 and TRBJ1-5; D ambiguous. The CDR3 extends over 15 amino acids. Germline V gene sequence: CDR1 ENHRY, CDR2 SYGVKD. The V gene lost 6 bases and the J gene lost 3 bases, with 15 bases spanning the gap.